A single sample gave rise to the 14 T cell receptor beta chains below, sequenced in a study of OX40 agonist ivuxolimab in advanced cancers. Method: immunoSEQ multiplex PCR; TCRdb's copy keeps in-frame clones and lacks some. The sample yields approximately 40,000 clones, 80% seen once. The starting material was CD4+ or CD8+ T cells sorted from blood, obtained in a trial of the OX40 agonist ivuxolimab. Receptors originate from an adult with an advanced solid tumor such as melanoma, head and neck, liver or kidney cancer.

The table lists this clone with a few counts. The V gene is TRBV19, the J gene TRBJ1-4, with TRBD1 matching over 9 bases. The CDR3 runs to 15 residues. CDR1 is LNHDA, CDR2 SQIVND, per germline (reference sequence). The V gene end was trimmed by 4 bases and the J gene end by 8 bases; junction bases not matched to a gene: 8. The CDR3 spells CASSRSDRGLEKLFF. In DNA form, the CDR3 reads TGTGCCAGTAGTAGGTCGGACAGGGGACTCGAAAAACTGTTTTTT. The full variable domain, in which reference TRBV19 and TRBJ1-4 provide the parts outside the CDR3, is DGGITQSPKYLFRKEGQNVTLSCEQNLNHDAMYWYRQDPGQGLRLIYYSQIVNDFQKGDIAEGYSVSREKKESFPLTVTSAQKNPTAFYLCASSRSDRGLEKLFFGSGTQLSVL.

The CDR3 DNA reads TGTGCCAGCAGCGTAGGCACCTCAAGGACCGGGGAGCTGTTTTTT. Its protein is CASSVGTSRTGELFF. V is TRBV9 and J is TRBJ2-2; D is unresolved. The CDR3 sequence is 15 residues long. The germline V gene has CDR1 SGDLS and CDR2 YYNGEE. The V gene lost 0 bases and the J gene lost 5 bases, with 11 bases spanning the gap.

The chain couples TRBV4-1 to TRBJ1-5, with D unresolved. CDR3 length: 15 amino acids. V was clipped by 2 bases and J by 0 bases, with 8 bases between them. Germline CDR1 reads MGHRA; CDR2 reads YSYEKL. The CDR3 DNA reads TGCGCCAGCAGCCAACGGGAGAATAGCAATCAGCCCCAGCATTTT. Translated: CASSQRENSNQPQHF.

The V call is TRBV2, the J call TRBJ2-2, with 7 positions matching TRBD1. V lost 6 bases and J lost 6; bases outside the gene matches: 10. CDR3 size: 15 residues. The germline gives CDR1 SNHLY, CDR2 FYNNEI. For the CDR3, the DNA is TGTGCCAGCAGGGAGACAGGGTCGACGGCCGGGGAGCTGTTTTTT. It encodes CASRETGSTAGELFF. Using reference TRBV2 and TRBJ2-2 for the parts outside the CDR3, the full variable domain is EPEVTQTPSHQVTQMGQEVILRCVPISNHLYFYWYRQILGQKVEFLVSFYNNEISEKSEIFDDQFSVERPDGSNFTLKIRSTKLEDSAMYFCASRETGSTAGELFFGEGSRLTVL.

This chain links TRBV10-2 with TRBJ2-7; 10 nucleotides match TRBD1. This CDR3 region has 13 residues. CDR1 is WSHSY and CDR2 is SAAADI in the germline V gene. J was trimmed by 3 bases and V by 6 bases; bases with no gene match: 2. As DNA, the CDR3 is TGCGCCAGCAGCCGGACAGGGGGCTACGAGCAGTACTTC. Amino acid sequence: CASSRTGGYEQYF.

A single count supports this clone. The rearrangement joins TRBV29-1 to TRBJ2-5, with a weak D call TRBD2 (5 bases). Trimming removed 1 base from V and 1 base from J, with 13 bases in between. Germline CDR1 and CDR2: SQVTM and ANQGSEA. This CDR3 is built from 15 residues. The CDR3 nucleotides read TGCAGCGTTGAAGGGACCCCGGGAACCCAAGAGACCCAGTACTTC. This codes for CSVEGTPGTQETQYF.

The genes are TRBV9 and TRBJ2-3; 10 bases match TRBD2. V shed 1 base, J shed 5 bases, and the junction held 4 bases outside the gene matches. The CDR3 consists of 15 residues. Germline V gene data show CDR1 as SGDLS and CDR2 as YYNGEE. The CDR3 nucleotides are TGTGCCAGCAGCGTACCCCGGACTAGCGGAGATACGCAGTATTTT. It encodes CASSVPRTSGDTQYF.

This clone was counted once. The chain is built from TRBV9 and TRBJ2-1; either TRBD1 or TRBD2 may fit D (5 bases each). The CDR3 extends over 13 amino acids. Per germline, CDR1 SGDLS and CDR2 YYNGEE. Trimming removed 6 bases from V and 9 bases from J, with 16 bases in between. CDR3 residues: CASNPLDRGEQFF. The DNA of the CDR3 is TGTGCCAGCAACCCACTAGACAGAGGTGAGCAGTTCTTC.

This chain links TRBV4-1 with TRBJ2-4; a weak D match, TRBD1 (6 bases). The germline V gene encodes CDR1 MGHRA and CDR2 YSYEKL. Trimming took off 3 bases at V and 5 bases at J, with 17 bases between the two ends. The CDR3 has 16 residues. The CDR3 protein is CASSHGQRIKENIQYF. The CDR3 bases are TGCGCCAGCAGCCATGGACAGCGGATAAAGGAAAACATTCAGTACTTC.

About this clone itself: Distinct nucleotide sequences in the sample also encode this CDR3. The genes are TRBV4-1 and TRBJ1-3, with D possibly being TRBD1 (5 bases). V shed 5 bases and J shed 3 bases, with 8 bases lying between them. Germline CDR1 is MGHRA and CDR2 is YSYEKL. The CDR3 runs 13 residues. The DNA for the CDR3 is TGCGCCAGCAGCAAGGGGTATGGAAACACCATATATTTT. Encoded protein: CASSKGYGNTIYF.

CDR3 nucleotides: TGCGCCAGCAGCCAAGGAGGGGGACCGAACACTGAAGCTTTCTTT. Translation gives CASSQGGGPNTEAFF. The chain recombines TRBV4-1 with TRBJ1-1; D may be TRBD1 (6 bases). Germline values: CDR1 MGHRA, CDR2 YSYEKL. With 1 base removed from V and 1 base from J, the gap between germline ends came to 10 bases. The CDR3 has 15 amino acids.

Points on this clone: This same CDR3 is encoded by further DNA sequences in the sample. J is TRBJ1-1 and V is TRBV28; D not certain. Trimming stripped 2 bases from V and 1 base from J, with 2 bases between. The CDR3 is made up of 12 amino acids. Germline V gives CDR1 MDHEN, CDR2 SYDVKM. Here the CDR3 reads CASSLRNTEAFF. CDR3 bases: TGTGCCAGCAGTTTAAGGAACACTGAAGCTTTCTTT.

The count of this clone is one. The CDR3 loop reads CASSLGAGRETQYF. CDR3 sequence (DNA): TGTGCCAGCAGCTTAGGAGCAGGGAGGGAGACCCAGTACTTC. The V and J genes are TRBV7-2 and TRBJ2-5, with a weak D call TRBD2 (6 bases). V was clipped by 1 base and J by 5 bases, with 11 bases between them. This CDR3 is 14 amino acids long. Germline loops: CDR1 SGHTA, CDR2 FQGNSA.

CDR3 loop: CASSQAVTGHGYTF. Here the CDR3 DNA reads TGTGCCAGCAGCCAAGCCGTCACCGGCCATGGCTACACCTTC. V is TRBV14 and J is TRBJ1-2; D ambiguous. This CDR3 has 14 amino acids. V dropped 1 base and J dropped 6 bases, with 12 bases sitting between them. Per the germline V gene, CDR1 is SGHDN and CDR2 is FVKESK.